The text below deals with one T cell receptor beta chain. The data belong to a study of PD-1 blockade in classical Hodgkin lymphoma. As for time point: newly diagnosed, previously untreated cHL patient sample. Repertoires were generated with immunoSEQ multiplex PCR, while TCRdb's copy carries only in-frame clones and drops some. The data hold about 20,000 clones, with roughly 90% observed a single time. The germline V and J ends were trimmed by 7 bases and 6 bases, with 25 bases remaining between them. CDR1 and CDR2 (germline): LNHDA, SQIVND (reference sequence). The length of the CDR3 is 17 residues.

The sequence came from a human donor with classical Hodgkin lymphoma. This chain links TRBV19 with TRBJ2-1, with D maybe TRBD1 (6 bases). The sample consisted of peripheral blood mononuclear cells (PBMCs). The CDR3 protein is CASTRGTGKPGGNEQFF. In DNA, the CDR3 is TGTGCCAGTACAAGGGGGACCGGGAAACCCGGCGGCAATGAGCAGTTCTTC.